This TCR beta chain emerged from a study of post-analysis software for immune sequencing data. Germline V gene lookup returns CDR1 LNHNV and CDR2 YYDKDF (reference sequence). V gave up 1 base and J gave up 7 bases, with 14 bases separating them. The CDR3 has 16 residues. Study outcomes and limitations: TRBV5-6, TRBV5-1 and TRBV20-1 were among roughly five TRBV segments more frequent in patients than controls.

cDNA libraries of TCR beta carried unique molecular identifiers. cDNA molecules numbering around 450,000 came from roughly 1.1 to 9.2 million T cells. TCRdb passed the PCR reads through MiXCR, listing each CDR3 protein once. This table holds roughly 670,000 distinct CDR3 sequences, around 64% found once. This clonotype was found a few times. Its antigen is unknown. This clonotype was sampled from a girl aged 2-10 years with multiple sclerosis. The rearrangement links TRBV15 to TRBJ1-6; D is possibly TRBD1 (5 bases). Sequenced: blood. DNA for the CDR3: TGTGCCACCAGCAGAGGAGGGGACCGCCAGAATTCACCCCTCCACTTT. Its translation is CATSRGGDRQNSPLHF.